Following are 6 T cell receptor beta chains from one sample sequenced in a study of cytomegalovirus exposure and HLA in healthy donors. Primers for the PCR totalled 60 Vbeta and 13 Jbeta. Assay used: immunoSEQ multiplex PCR; TCRdb lists only in-frame clones, some missing. The table has approximately 130,000 clones, over 75% seen once. Sequencing input: PBMCs. The origin of the receptors is a woman between 40 and 55 years old in good health and CMV-seropositive.

This sequence joins TRBV5-1 and TRBJ2-3, with 7 bases matching TRBD1. Germline V gene lookup returns CDR1 SGHRS and CDR2 YFSETQ. This CDR3 is 16 amino acids long. V dropped 2 bases and J dropped 0; count of bases not matched to a gene: 6. CDR3 residues: CASSFSSGQSTDTQYF. CDR3 nucleotide sequence: TGCGCCAGCAGCTTCAGTTCGGGACAGAGCACAGATACGCAGTATTTT.

The rearrangement links TRBV18 to TRBJ2-1, with 11 bases that match TRBD1. There are 15 residues in the CDR3. V dropped 4 bases and J dropped 4; count of bases not matched to a gene: 3. Germline CDR1 reads KGHSH; CDR2 reads LQKENI. The CDR3 here is CASSRGTGGYNEQFF. The CDR3 bases are TGTGCCAGCTCACGCGGGACAGGGGGGTACAATGAGCAGTTCTTC.

The chain links TRBV5-4 to TRBJ1-1; D possibly corresponds to TRBD1 (5 bases). From germline, CDR1 is SGHNT and CDR2 YYREEE (reference sequence). The length of the CDR3 is 14 residues. The ends were cut back, 4 bases at V and 1 base at J, with 11 bases in the middle. Here the CDR3 reads CASSPQQGNTEAFF. DNA of the CDR3: TGTGCCAGCAGCCCTCAGCAGGGGAACACTGAAGCTTTCTTT.

The CDR3 coding sequence is TGTGCCAGCAGCTTGGGGGGCAAGCAGTACTTC. It translates to CASSLGGKQYF. The V and J genes are TRBV5-6 and TRBJ2-7; D perhaps matches TRBD1 (5 bases). Germline values: CDR1 SGHDT, CDR2 YYEEEE. The length of the CDR3 is 11 residues. Trimming stripped 0 bases from V and 8 bases from J, with 6 bases between. The full variable domain, its missing parts supplied by reference TRBV5-6 and TRBJ2-7, is DAGVTQSPTHLIKTRGQQVTLRCSPKSGHDTVSWYQQALGQGPQFIFQYYEEEERQRGNFPDRFSGHQFPNYSSELNVNALLLGDSALYLCASSLGGKQYFGPGTRLTVT.

The chain is built from TRBV6-6 and TRBJ2-4; D unclear. The V and J ends lost 4 bases and 9 bases respectively, with 16 bases between them. The CDR3 runs to 14 residues. Looked up from germline, CDR1 is MNHNY and CDR2 is SVGAGI (reference sequence). The CDR3 sequence: CASSFPRVPRIQYF. The DNA for the CDR3 is TGTGCCAGCAGTTTTCCTCGGGTTCCGCGCATTCAGTACTTC.

This clone is a singleton in its sample. This chain links TRBV11-2 with TRBJ2-7, with a possible D match to TRBD2 (5 bases). V lost 3 bases and J 7 bases, leaving 13 bases between the germline ends. The V gene's germline CDR1 is SGHAT and CDR2 FQNNGV. This CDR3 contains 13 residues. CDR3 sequence reads: CASSLGEGREQYF. DNA of the CDR3: TGTGCCAGCAGCTTGGGAGAGGGTAGGGAGCAGTACTTC.